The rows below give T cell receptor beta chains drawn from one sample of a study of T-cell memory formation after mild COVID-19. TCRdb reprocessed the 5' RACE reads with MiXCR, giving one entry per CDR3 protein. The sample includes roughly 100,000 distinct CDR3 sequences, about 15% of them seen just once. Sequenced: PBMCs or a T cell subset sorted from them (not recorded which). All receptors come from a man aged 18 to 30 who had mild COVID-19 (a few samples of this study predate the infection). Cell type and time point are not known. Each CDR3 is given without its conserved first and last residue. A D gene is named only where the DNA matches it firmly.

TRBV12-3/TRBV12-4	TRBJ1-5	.	ASTGRSNQPQH
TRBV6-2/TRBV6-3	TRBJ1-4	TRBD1	ASSGWTGEHEKLF
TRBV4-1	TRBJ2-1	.	ASSPADTLVGNEQF
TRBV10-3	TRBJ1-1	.	AISESRGNTEAF
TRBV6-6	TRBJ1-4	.	ASSYSRVEEKLF
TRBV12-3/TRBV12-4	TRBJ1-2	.	ASTQGYYGYT
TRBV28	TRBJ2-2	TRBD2	ASSPTSRATGELF
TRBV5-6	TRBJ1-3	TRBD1	ASSSTGDLRGNTIY
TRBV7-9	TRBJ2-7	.	ASSRLTYEQY
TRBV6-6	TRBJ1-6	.	ASSYRGGNSPLH
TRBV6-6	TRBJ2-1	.	ASSLTYDEQF
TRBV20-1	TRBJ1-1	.	SARLTWNTEAF
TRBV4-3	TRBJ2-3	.	ASGPSEWPGHTPTSTDTQY
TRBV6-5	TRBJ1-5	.	ASSAGDQPQH
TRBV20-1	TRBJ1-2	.	SARDRTGLNGYT
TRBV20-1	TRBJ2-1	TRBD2	SARTSGGAIVADEQF
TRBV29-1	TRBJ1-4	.	SVEDAGANEKLF
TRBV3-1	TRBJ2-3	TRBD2	ASSQGLAGISTDTQY
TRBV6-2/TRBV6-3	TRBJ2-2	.	ASSRTGPQAGELF
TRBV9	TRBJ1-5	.	ASSSRDAGNQPQH
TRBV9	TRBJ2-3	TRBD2	ASSDGLVSTDTQY
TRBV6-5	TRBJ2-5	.	ASTVRPQETQY
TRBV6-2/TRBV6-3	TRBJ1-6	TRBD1	ASTGTANSPLH
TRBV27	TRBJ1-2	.	ASLRDANSNYGYT
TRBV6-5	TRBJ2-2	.	ASSWGTGELF
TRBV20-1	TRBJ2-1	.	SAEVDPSSYNEQF
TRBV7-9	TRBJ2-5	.	ASSLAMRRVQETQY
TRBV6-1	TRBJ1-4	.	ASIGQGWEKLF
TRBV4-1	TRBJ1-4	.	ASSQHEGLPNEKLF
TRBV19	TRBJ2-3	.	ASKRSYTDTQY
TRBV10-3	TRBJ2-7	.	AITGDSPYEQY
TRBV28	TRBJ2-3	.	ASRQTGTSTDTQY
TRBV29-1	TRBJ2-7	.	SGAGGVSYEQY
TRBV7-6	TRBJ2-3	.	ASSTRPTGIGTDTQY
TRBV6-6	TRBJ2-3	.	ASSYSTGTDTQY
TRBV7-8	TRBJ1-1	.	ASRARVSTEAF
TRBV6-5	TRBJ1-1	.	ASSNLAGGREGTEAF
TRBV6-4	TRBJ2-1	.	ARWRGVYNEQF
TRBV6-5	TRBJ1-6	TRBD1	ASRPRDRDNSPLH